This is a list of T cell receptor beta chains from one sample in a study of cytomegalovirus exposure and HLA in healthy donors. Profiled with immunoSEQ multiplex PCR; TCRdb holds only in-frame clones, not every one. This table holds about 200,000 clones, 65% to 80% found once. Sequenced input: PBMCs. The receptors here all came from a woman in her 30s in good health and CMV-seropositive. The CDR3 runs from the conserved cysteine through the conserved F or W. D genes are given only for firm matches. Only part of the rows carry a size: once, few, many, or a class if the clone is expanded.

D	size	V	J	CDR3	DNA
.	.	TRBV15	TRBJ2-7	CATSPLDSNLLQYF	TGTGCCACCAGCCCACTGGACAGTAACTTATTGCAGTACTTC
.	.	TRBV6-4	TRBJ1-6	CATFSPLHF	TGTGCCACCTTCTCCCCCCTCCACTTT
TRBD2	.	TRBV4-3	TRBJ2-1	CASSGSPKLAGSYNEQFF	TGCGCCAGTAGTGGGTCCCCCAAACTAGCGGGGTCTTACAATGAGCAGTTCTTC
TRBD1	.	TRBV5-1	TRBJ2-6	CASTGQGAGGANVLTF	TGCGCCAGCACAGGACAGGGGGCCGGAGGGGCCAACGTCCTGACTTTC
.	.	TRBV27	TRBJ1-2	CASSSREDYGYTF	TGTGCCAGCAGCTCCCGGGAAGATTATGGCTACACCTTC
TRBD1	once	TRBV2	TRBJ2-7	CATQRQGGSYEQYF	TGTGCCACCCAAAGACAGGGCGGGTCCTACGAGCAGTACTTC
TRBD1	.	TRBV7-8	TRBJ2-2	CASSPQGTTGELFF	TGTGCCAGCAGCCCACAGGGGACCACCGGGGAGCTGTTTTTT
.	.	TRBV2	TRBJ1-2	CASSPNSYGYTF	TGTGCCAGCAGTCCTAACTCCTATGGCTACACCTTC
.	.	TRBV7-6	TRBJ2-1	CASSLKQVPTSDEQFF	TGTGCCAGCAGCTTAAAGCAGGTCCCGACCTCGGATGAGCAGTTCTTC
.	.	TRBV6-1	TRBJ2-6	CASSPTDGANVLTF	TGTGCCAGCAGTCCGACAGATGGGGCCAACGTCCTGACTTTC
.	.	TRBV7-2	TRBJ2-3	CASSLTGGSTDTQYF	TGTGCCAGCAGCTTGACGGGGGGCAGCACAGATACGCAGTATTTT
.	.	TRBV4-1	TRBJ1-1	CASSQTQDEGGEAFF	TGCGCCAGCAGCCAGACTCAAGATGAGGGCGGTGAAGCTTTCTTT
TRBD1	.	TRBV10-2	TRBJ1-4	CASSDYPGQGGEKLFF	TGCGCCAGCAGTGACTACCCGGGACAGGGTGGTGAAAAACTGTTTTTT
TRBD1	.	TRBV29-1	TRBJ1-2	CSVGTGGPHYGYTF	TGCAGCGTGGGGACAGGGGGCCCACACTATGGCTACACCTTC
TRBD1	.	TRBV15	TRBJ2-7	CATSSGQDEQYF	TGTGCCACCAGTTCAGGACAGGACGAGCAGTACTTC
TRBD2	.	TRBV5-1	TRBJ2-1	CASSQRLAAEDEQFF	TGCGCCAGCAGCCAAAGACTAGCGGCGGAGGATGAGCAGTTCTTC
.	.	TRBV29-1	TRBJ1-1	CSAGGSGGRTEAFF	TGCAGCGCTGGGGGTTCGGGGGGACGCACTGAAGCTTTCTTT
TRBD1	.	TRBV7-8	TRBJ1-2	CASSLSGDRAYGYTF	TGTGCCAGCAGCTTATCTGGAGACAGGGCCTATGGCTACACCTTC
.	.	TRBV2	TRBJ2-1	CASSGLGLENEQFF	TGTGCCAGCAGTGGCTTGGGGCTAGAAAATGAGCAGTTCTTC
.	.	TRBV14	TRBJ1-1	CASSARMNTEAFF	TGTGCCAGCAGCGCCAGGATGAACACTGAAGCTTTCTTT
.	.	TRBV7-8	TRBJ1-2	CASSFSGNYGYTF	TGTGCCAGCAGCTTTTCAGGGAACTATGGCTACACCTTC
.	.	TRBV7-9	TRBJ2-7	CASSLFNHEQYF	TGTGCCAGCAGCTTATTTAATCACGAGCAGTACTTC
.	.	TRBV7-6	TRBJ2-1	CASSFLGQGGDEQFF	TGTGCCAGCAGCTTCCTGGGGCAGGGGGGTGATGAGCAGTTCTTC
.	.	TRBV7-2	TRBJ1-1	CASSLAGGEAFF	TGTGCCAGCAGCTTAGCTGGAGGGGAAGCTTTCTTT
TRBD1	.	TRBV29-1	TRBJ1-1	CSGDRGGTEAFF	TGCAGCGGCGACAGGGGAGGGACTGAAGCTTTCTTT
TRBD1	few	TRBV18	TRBJ1-2	CASSRTGSGYTF	TGTGCCAGCTCTCGGACAGGGTCTGGCTACACCTTC